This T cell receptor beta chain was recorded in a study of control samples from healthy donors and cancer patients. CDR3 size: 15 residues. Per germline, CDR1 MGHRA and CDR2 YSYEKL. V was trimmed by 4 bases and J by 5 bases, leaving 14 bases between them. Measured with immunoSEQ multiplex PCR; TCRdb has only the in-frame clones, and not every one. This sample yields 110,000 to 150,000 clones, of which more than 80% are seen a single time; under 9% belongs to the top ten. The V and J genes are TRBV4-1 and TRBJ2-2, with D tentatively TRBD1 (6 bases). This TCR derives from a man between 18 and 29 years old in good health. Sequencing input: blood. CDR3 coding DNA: TGCGCCAGCAGCCGAGTCTCGAGGGGGACCGGGGAGCTGTTTTTT. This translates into CASSRVSRGTGELFF.